Following are 2 T cell receptor beta chains from one sample sequenced in a study of CD8+ T cells in alopecia areata. RNA, once extracted, was reverse transcribed into cDNA for use as the sequencing template. TCRdb keeps only in-frame clones here, not all; method: immunoSEQ multiplex PCR. The repertoire holds about 23,000 clones, 40% to 65% seen once, with less than 35% in the top ten. Material for sequencing was NKG2D-high CD8+ T cells sorted from blood. The receptor set was obtained from a human donor with alopecia areata.

V gene TRBV29-1 combines with J gene TRBJ2-1; TRBD1 matches 7 bases. Germline assignment: CDR1 SQVTM and CDR2 ANQGSEA. The CDR3 runs 13 residues. V lost 8 bases to trimming and J lost 10 bases; unmatched junction nucleotides: 14. This CDR3 reads CSLGTATSGEQFF. CDR3 sequence (DNA): TGCAGCTTAGGGACAGCTACGTCGGGGGAGCAGTTCTTC.

Only a few counts were recorded for this clone. Distinct nucleotide sequences in the sample also encode this CDR3. This chain joins TRBV19 and TRBJ2-1; tentatively, D is TRBD2 (5 bases). Trimming left V 4 bases short and J 0 bases short, with 10 bases between. The CDR3 is 15 amino acids. Germline lookup yields CDR1 LNHDA and CDR2 SQIVND (reference sequence). The CDR3 spells CASSTSGSSYNEQFF. CDR3 in DNA: TGTGCCAGTAGTACATCGGGGAGCTCCTACAATGAGCAGTTCTTC.